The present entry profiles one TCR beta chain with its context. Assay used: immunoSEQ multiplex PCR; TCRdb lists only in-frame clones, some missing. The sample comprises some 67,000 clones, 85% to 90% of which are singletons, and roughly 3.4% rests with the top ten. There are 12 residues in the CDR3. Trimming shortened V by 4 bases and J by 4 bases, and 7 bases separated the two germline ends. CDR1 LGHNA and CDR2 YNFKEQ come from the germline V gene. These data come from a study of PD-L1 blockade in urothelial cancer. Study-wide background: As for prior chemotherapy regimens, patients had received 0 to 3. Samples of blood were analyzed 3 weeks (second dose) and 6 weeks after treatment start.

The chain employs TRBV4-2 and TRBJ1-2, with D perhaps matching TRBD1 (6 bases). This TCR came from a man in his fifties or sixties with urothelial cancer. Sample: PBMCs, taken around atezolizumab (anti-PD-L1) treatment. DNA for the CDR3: TGTGCCAGCAGCCCACAGGGCTATGGCTACACCTTC. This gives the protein CASSPQGYGYTF.